These 26 T cell receptor beta chains share one sample of origin, sequenced in a study of B cell selection in AIRE deficiency. Data came from immunoSEQ multiplex PCR; TCRdb stores just in-frame clones and leaves some out. This table holds 20,000 to 30,000 clones, roughly 96% found once. CD4+CD127+ cells were sorted as the conventional CD4 T cells. Sequencing was performed on CD4+CD127+ conventional T cells sorted from PBMCs. The receptors originated from a human donor in good health.

The V call is TRBV11-2, the J call TRBJ2-1, with D possibly TRBD1 on 6 matching bases. The V gene lost 4 bases and the J gene lost 7 bases, with 17 bases spanning the gap. Germline V CDR1 and CDR2: SGHAT, FQNNGV. The length of the CDR3 is 15 residues. CDR3 nucleotides: TGTGCCAGCAGCTGGGAACCGGGACAAGAAAATGAGCAGTTCTTC. It specifies CASSWEPGQENEQFF. Looking up the rest from reference TRBV11-2 and TRBJ2-1 gives the full variable domain: EAGVAQSPRYKIIEKRQSVAFWCNPISGHATLYWYQQILGQGPKLLIQFQNNGVVDDSQLPKDRFSAERLKGVDSTLKIQPAKLEDSAVYLCASSWEPGQENEQFFGPGTRLTVL.

The chain recombines TRBV5-1 with TRBJ2-7; 9 bases map to TRBD1. The CDR3 runs to 13 residues. Trimming removed 5 bases from V and 3 bases from J; junction bases left unmatched: 3. Germline lookup yields CDR1 SGHRS and CDR2 YFSETQ. DNA of the CDR3: TGCGCCAGCAGGCGGGACAGGGACTACGAGCAGTACTTC. Translated, it gives CASRRDRDYEQYF.

This rearrangement joins TRBV7-3 to TRBJ2-2, with a tentative D call TRBD2 (6 bases). V was trimmed by 0 bases and J by 5 bases, leaving 16 bases between them. This CDR3 has 17 amino acids. Germline loops: CDR1 SGHTA, CDR2 FQGTGA. The CDR3 DNA is TGTGCCAGCAGCTTAACAGGAGGGATTCTCCGGACCGGGGAGCTGTTTTTT. Protein: CASSLTGGILRTGELFF. Complete variable domain (other parts from reference TRBV7-3 and TRBJ2-2): GAGVSQTPSNKVTEKGKYVELRCDPISGHTALYWYRQSLGQGPEFLIYFQGTGAADDSGLPNDRFFAVRPEGSVSTLKIQRTERGDSAVYLCASSLTGGILRTGELFFGEGSRLTVL.

V and J are TRBV4-3 and TRBJ2-1; 7 positions agree with TRBD2. The germline V gene encodes CDR1 LGHNA and CDR2 YSLEER. V lost 0 bases and J lost 4; bases outside the gene matches: 6. The CDR3 contains 16 residues. CDR3 DNA sequence: TGCGCCAGCAGCCAAGATCTAAGAGCGGGGTACAATGAGCAGTTCTTC. Residues: CASSQDLRAGYNEQFF.

The V and J genes are TRBV29-1 and TRBJ2-1; no clear D gene. Trimming removed 4 bases from V and 7 bases from J, with 11 bases in between. The CDR3 extends over 12 amino acids. Germline V gives CDR1 SQVTM, CDR2 ANQGSEA. The CDR3 spells CSVGRYENEQFF. The CDR3 DNA reads as TGCAGCGTTGGGCGGTATGAGAATGAGCAGTTCTTC.

CDR3 bases: TGCAGCGTTTTAGGGGGATCTGGGGCCAACGTCCTGACTTTC. Translation gives CSVLGGSGANVLTF. The V and J genes are TRBV29-1 and TRBJ2-6, with D tentatively TRBD1 (6 bases). V lost 5 bases and J 1 base, leaving 9 bases between the germline ends. Germline values: CDR1 SQVTM, CDR2 ANQGSEA. This CDR3 contains 14 residues.

The chain recombines TRBV11-3 with TRBJ2-7; 7 bases map to TRBD1. The CDR3 is made up of 14 amino acids. Germline V lookup: CDR1 SGHNT, CDR2 YENEEA. V shed 1 base, J shed 5 bases, and the junction held 5 bases outside the gene matches. The CDR3 nucleotides are TGTGCCAGCAGCTTAGCGTCAGGGGGACACGAGCAGTACTTC. This gives the protein CASSLASGGHEQYF.

This chain links TRBV10-3 with TRBJ1-6; 7 bases are shared with TRBD1. This CDR3 is 14 amino acids long. Germline V lookup: CDR1 ENHRY, CDR2 SYGVKD. J gave up 5 bases and V 6 bases, and 4 bases lay outside the gene matches. Written as DNA, the CDR3 is TGTGCCATCAGAGGGGACAGTCATAATTCACCCCTCCACTTT. Translated: CAIRGDSHNSPLHF.

This chain connects TRBV6-6 to TRBJ1-4; possible D gene TRBD1, 6 bases. CDR3 length: 15 residues. The V gene lost 2 bases and the J gene lost 0 bases, with 7 bases spanning the gap. CDR1 MNHNY and CDR2 SVGAGI come from the germline V gene (reference sequence). The CDR3 loop is CASSYEGATNEKLFF. The CDR3 DNA reads TGTGCCAGCAGTTACGAGGGGGCAACTAATGAAAAACTGTTTTTT.

This chain joins TRBV6-1 and TRBJ1-2, with D unclear. Germline V gives CDR1 MNHNS, CDR2 SASEGT. The ends were cut back, 0 bases at V and 9 bases at J, with 14 bases in the middle. The CDR3 is 14 amino acids. The CDR3 region is CASSEAGNRDRYTF. The CDR3 coding sequence is TGTGCCAGCAGTGAAGCAGGAAACCGTGACCGCTACACCTTC.

The rearrangement joins TRBV19 to TRBJ2-7; 7 nucleotides agree with TRBD2. Germline CDR1 is LNHDA and CDR2 is SQIVND (reference sequence). The CDR3 is made up of 14 amino acids. V gave up 6 bases and J gave up 5 bases; unmatched junction bases: 10. For the CDR3, the DNA is TGTGCCAGTAGACGAAGCGGGGCGGGAAACGAGCAGTACTTC. Amino acid sequence: CASRRSGAGNEQYF.

This chain connects TRBV14 to TRBJ2-1; D remains unclear. Per the germline V gene, CDR1 is SGHDN and CDR2 is FVKESK. CDR3 length: 13 amino acids. Trimming took 0 bases from V and 7 from J, leaving 7 bases between them. The CDR3 DNA follows: TGTGCCAGCAGCCAAGATATCGTGAATGAGCAGTTCTTC. This translates into CASSQDIVNEQFF.

The chain joins TRBV6-4 to TRBJ2-5; D unresolved. V gave up 0 bases and J gave up 2 bases, with 28 bases separating them. This CDR3 spans 21 amino acids. CDR1 is MRHNA and CDR2 is SNTAGT in the germline V gene. This CDR3 is CASSDSPPQPLYPTLQETQYF. The CDR3 nucleotides are TGTGCCAGCAGTGACTCCCCACCCCAACCACTATATCCTACTCTTCAAGAGACCCAGTACTTC.

The chain combines TRBV27 with TRBJ1-5, with 7 bases identical to TRBD1. The V gene end was trimmed by 6 bases and the J gene end by 3 bases; junction bases not matched to a gene: 11. Per germline, CDR1 MNHEY and CDR2 SMNVEV (reference sequence). The CDR3 totals 16 residues. For the CDR3, the DNA is TGTGCCAGCAGGGTCTCATTACAGGGGAACAATCAGCCCCAGCATTTT. Residues: CASRVSLQGNNQPQHF.

V gene TRBV10-2 combines with J gene TRBJ2-7; D remains unclear. The V gene's germline CDR1 is WSHSY and CDR2 SAAADI. Trimming removed 2 bases at V and 0 bases at J, with 17 bases between. This CDR3 has 17 amino acids. CDR3 DNA sequence: TGCGCCAGCAGTGAGGCGCCTTATTTAAGGAGCTCCTACGAGCAGTACTTC. It encodes CASSEAPYLRSSYEQYF.

The rearrangement links TRBV7-2 to TRBJ2-1; no clear D gene. The CDR3 totals 15 residues. V shed 1 base and J shed 0 bases, with 7 bases lying between them. Germline V CDR1 and CDR2: SGHTA, FQGNSA. CDR3 sequence (DNA): TGTGCCAGCAGCTTAGGACCCACCTCCTACAATGAGCAGTTCTTC. Translated, it gives CASSLGPTSYNEQFF.

The V call is TRBV4-1, the J call TRBJ2-5; D is unclear. V was clipped by 3 bases and J by 5 bases, with 10 bases between them. Germline V gives CDR1 MGHRA, CDR2 YSYEKL. This CDR3 has 13 amino acids. In DNA, the CDR3 is TGCGCCAGCAGCCAGTCTCCTCACGAGACCCAGTACTTC. Translated: CASSQSPHETQYF.

The chain combines TRBV9 with TRBJ1-5; D is undetermined. V was clipped by 0 bases and J by 4 bases, with 14 bases between them. The CDR3 has 16 residues. Germline V gene sequence: CDR1 SGDLS, CDR2 YYNGEE. The CDR3 sequence is CASSVGRGGSNQPQHF. Here the CDR3 DNA reads TGTGCCAGCAGCGTAGGTCGGGGAGGGTCTAATCAGCCCCAGCATTTT.

The rearrangement joins TRBV19 to TRBJ2-7, with D perhaps TRBD2 (6 bases). Germline V gene data show CDR1 as LNHDA and CDR2 as SQIVND (reference sequence). The CDR3 is made up of 13 amino acids. The V end was cut by 5 bases, the J end by 7 bases, with 15 bases between. The CDR3 region is CASSPRTIGEQYF. The CDR3 coding sequence is TGTGCCAGTAGTCCGCGGACTATCGGTGAGCAGTACTTC.

The V call is TRBV7-6, the J call TRBJ2-7; TRBD1 might be the D (6 bases). V was cut by 4 bases and J by 4 bases, with 23 bases left in between. The CDR3 is 17 amino acids. The germline V gene encodes CDR1 SGHVS and CDR2 FNYEAQ. The CDR3 region is CASSSRQGWAGKYEQYF. In nucleotides, the CDR3 is TGTGCCAGCAGCTCTAGGCAGGGGTGGGCAGGGAAATACGAGCAGTACTTC.

This clone was seen once. The chain combines TRBV7-3 with TRBJ2-1; D is ambiguous. This CDR3 contains 20 residues. Trimming left V 1 base short and J 5 bases short, with 27 bases between. Germline CDR1 reads SGHTA; CDR2 reads FQGTGA. The CDR3: CASSLNGDSRRQLQHNEQFF. In DNA, the CDR3 is TGTGCCAGCAGCTTAAATGGAGATAGCAGAAGGCAATTACAACACAATGAGCAGTTCTTC.

This clone was detected once. The chain has TRBV11-3 and TRBJ2-1, with 11 nucleotides matching TRBD2. The V gene's germline CDR1 is SGHNT and CDR2 YENEEA. The V segment lost 4 bases and the J segment 4 bases; nucleotides outside the gene matches: 6. CDR3 size: 16 residues. CDR3: CASSSGLAELYNEQFF. Here the CDR3 DNA reads TGTGCCAGCAGCTCGGGACTAGCGGAACTTTACAATGAGCAGTTCTTC.

The J gene is TRBJ2-3, the V gene TRBV7-2; D gene unclear. Germline values: CDR1 SGHTA, CDR2 FQGNSA. V lost 6 bases and J lost 1, with 11 bases in between. CDR3 length: 14 amino acids. CDR3 in amino acids: CASRPQSGTDTQYF. The CDR3 nucleotides are TGTGCCAGCAGGCCTCAGAGTGGCACAGATACGCAGTATTTT.

This clone was recorded once. The V call is TRBV7-8, the J call TRBJ2-7; 9 nucleotides align to TRBD1. CDR3 length equals 14 residues. Germline V lookup: CDR1 SGHVS, CDR2 FQNEAQ. The junction had 4 bases not matched to a gene; V was cut back by 5 bases and J by 2 bases. This chain's CDR3 is CASSPGQGPYEQYF. CDR3 bases: TGTGCCAGCAGCCCGGGACAGGGTCCCTACGAGCAGTACTTC.

The chain couples TRBV21-1 to TRBJ2-1; the D call TRBD1 from the table was never checked on the DNA. TRBV21-1 is given as a pseudogene. The CDR3 is 20 residues long. The CDR3 region is CASSKVPSFRGPNSYNEQFF. The CDR3 bases are TGTGCCAGCAGCAAGGTTCCGAGTTTCAGGGGGCCAAACTCCTACAATGAGCAGTTCTTC.

The chain carries TRBV10-3 and TRBJ2-3; perhaps TRBD1 as D (5 bases). V shed 0 bases and J shed 13 bases, with 11 bases lying between them. In germline, CDR1 is ENHRY, CDR2 SYGVKD. The CDR3 length is 12 residues. CDR3 region: CAISESQGYEYF. The CDR3 DNA reads TGTGCCATCAGTGAGTCGCAGGGCTACGAGTATTTT.